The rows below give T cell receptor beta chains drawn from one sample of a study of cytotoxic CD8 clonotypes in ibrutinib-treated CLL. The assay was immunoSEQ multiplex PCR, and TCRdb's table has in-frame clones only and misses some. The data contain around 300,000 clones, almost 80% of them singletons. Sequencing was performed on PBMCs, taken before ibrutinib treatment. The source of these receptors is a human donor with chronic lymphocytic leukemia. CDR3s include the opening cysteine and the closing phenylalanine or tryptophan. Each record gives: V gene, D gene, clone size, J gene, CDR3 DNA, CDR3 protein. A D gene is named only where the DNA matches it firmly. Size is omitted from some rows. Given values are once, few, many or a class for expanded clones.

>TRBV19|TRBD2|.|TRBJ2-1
TGTGCCAGTAGTATACAGCGGGACCCCTACAATGAGCAGTTCTTC
CASSIQRDPYNEQFF
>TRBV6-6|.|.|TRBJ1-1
TGTGCCAGCAGGGGTGGGACTGAAGCTTTCTTT
CASRGGTEAFF
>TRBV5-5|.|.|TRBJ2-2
TGTGCCAGCACGAGACAGACGAACACCGGGGAGCTGTTTTTT
CASTRQTNTGELFF
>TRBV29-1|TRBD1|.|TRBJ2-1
TGCAGCGGGCTCCGGGACAGGGGTCACAATGAGCAGTTCTTC
CSGLRDRGHNEQFF
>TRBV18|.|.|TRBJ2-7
TGTGCCAGCTCACCAAAATCATCGGGGTCTGAAGAGCAGTACTTC
CASSPKSSGSEEQYF
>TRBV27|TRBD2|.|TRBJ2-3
TGTGCCAGCAGTGGACTAGCGGGAGATACGCAGTATTTT
CASSGLAGDTQYF
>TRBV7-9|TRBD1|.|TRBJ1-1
TGTGCCAGCAGCTTATGGGCAGGGGGCGACACTGAAGCTTTCTTT
CASSLWAGGDTEAFF
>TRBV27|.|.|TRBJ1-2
TGTGCCAGCAGTTTGAGCTACAGATCCCCATATGGCTACACCTTC
CASSLSYRSPYGYTF
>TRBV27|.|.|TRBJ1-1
TGTGCCAGCAGTTTATCGCGATCCCGAGGTTCTGAAGCTTTCTTT
CASSLSRSRGSEAFF
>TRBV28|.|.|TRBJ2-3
TGTGCCAGCAGTTCCCATACGCAGTATTTT
CASSSHTQYF
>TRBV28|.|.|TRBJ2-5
TGTGCCAGCAGTGCCCTATCGGGGACCCAGTACTTC
CASSALSGTQYF
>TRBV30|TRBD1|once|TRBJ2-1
TGTGCCTCGAGCACAGGGGGAGTCACATACAATGAGCAGTTCTTC
CASSTGGVTYNEQFF
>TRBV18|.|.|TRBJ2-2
TGTGCCAGCTCACCGGACACCCAGGTCGGGGAGCTGTTTTTT
CASSPDTQVGELFF
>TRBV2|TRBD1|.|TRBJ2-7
TGTGCCAGCAGTGATCTCTCTGGGACAGGGGATCCCGAGCAGTACTTC
CASSDLSGTGDPEQYF
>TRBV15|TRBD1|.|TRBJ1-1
TGTGCCACCAGCAGAGATCTGGGGCAAAGACAGGGGAACGCTTTCTTT
CATSRDLGQRQGNAFF
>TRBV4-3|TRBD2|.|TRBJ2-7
TGCGCCAGCAGCCAAGATCCCCCCACCCCCGTAGCGGGGGGGCCCTACGAGCAGTACTTC
CASSQDPPTPVAGGPYEQYF
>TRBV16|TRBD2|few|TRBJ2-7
TGTGCCAGCAGCTGGGGACTAGCGGGAGACGACGAGCAGTACTTC
CASSWGLAGDDEQYF
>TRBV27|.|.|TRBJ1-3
TGTGCCAGCGTAGGGAGGCGCAACTCTGGAAACACCATATATTTT
CASVGRRNSGNTIYF
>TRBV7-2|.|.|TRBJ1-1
TGTGCCAGCAGCTTAGCTTTTGGGGCCAACACTGAAGCTTTCTTT
CASSLAFGANTEAFF
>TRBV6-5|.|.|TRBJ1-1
TGTGCCAGCAGTTCAACGAACACTGAAGCTTTCTTT
CASSSTNTEAFF
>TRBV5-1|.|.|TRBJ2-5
TGCGCCAGCAGCTTGGGGGTGTCTGGCGAGACCCAGTACTTC
CASSLGVSGETQYF
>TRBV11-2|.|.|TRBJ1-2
TGTGCCAGCAGCCAACCCCTTGGCTATGGCTACACCTTC
CASSQPLGYGYTF
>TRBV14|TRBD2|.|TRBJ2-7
TGTGCCAGCAGCCAAGGGAGCGGGAGAAAATACGAGCAGTACTTC
CASSQGSGRKYEQYF
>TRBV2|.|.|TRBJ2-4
TGTGCCAGCTTGGAACGGAACATTCAGTACTTC
CASLERNIQYF
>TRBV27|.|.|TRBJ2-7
TGTGCCAGCAGTAAAAACTACGAGCAGTACTTC
CASSKNYEQYF
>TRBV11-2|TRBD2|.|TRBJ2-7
TGTGCCAGCAGCTTCGGGACTAGCGGGATCGAGCAGTACTTC
CASSFGTSGIEQYF
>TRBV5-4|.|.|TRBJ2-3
TGTGCCAGCAGCTGGACTACAAGCACAGATACGCAGTATTTT
CASSWTTSTDTQYF
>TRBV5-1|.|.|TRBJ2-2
TGCGCCAGCAGCTTGGTGTCGGAGAACACCGGGGAGCTGTTTTTT
CASSLVSENTGELFF
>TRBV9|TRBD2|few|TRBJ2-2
TGTGCCAGCAGCGCAGAACCGGGACTAGCTCTGGAGCTGTTTTTT
CASSAEPGLALELFF
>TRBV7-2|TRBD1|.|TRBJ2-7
TGTGCCAGCAGCTTACCACACAGGGGAAACTACGAGCAGTACTTC
CASSLPHRGNYEQYF
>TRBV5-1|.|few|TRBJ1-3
TGCGCCAGCAGCCCGTTGGGGGCTGGAAACACCATATATTTT
CASSPLGAGNTIYF
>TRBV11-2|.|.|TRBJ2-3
TGTGCCAGCAGCTTAGCCGGGAGAAGCGCGGATACGCAGTATTTT
CASSLAGRSADTQYF
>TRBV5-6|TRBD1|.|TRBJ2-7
TGTGCCAGCAGCTTGACCCCAGGGGGCCGCTCCTACGAGCAGTACTTC
CASSLTPGGRSYEQYF
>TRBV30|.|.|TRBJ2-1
TGTGCCTGGAGTGTACTGAGCTCCTACAATGAGCAGTTCTTC
CAWSVLSSYNEQFF
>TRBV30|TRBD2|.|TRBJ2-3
TGTGCCTGGAGTTTGGCTAGCGGGAGCACAGATACGCAGTATTTT
CAWSLASGSTDTQYF
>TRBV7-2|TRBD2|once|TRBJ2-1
TGTGCCAGCAGCTCCCTAAGATATAGCGAGCGGGAGGGCCAACATGAGCAGTTCTTC
CASSSLRYSEREGQHEQFF
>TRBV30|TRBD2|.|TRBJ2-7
TGTGCCTGGGAACCGGGGGGGACCTACGAGCAGTACTTC
CAWEPGGTYEQYF
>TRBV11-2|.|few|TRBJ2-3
TGTGCCAGCAGCTTAGTTATCTATACGCAGTATTTT
CASSLVIYTQYF
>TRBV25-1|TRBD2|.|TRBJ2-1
TGTGCCAGCAGTGAGGCGGGAGTGGGCTATGAGCAGTTCTTC
CASSEAGVGYEQFF
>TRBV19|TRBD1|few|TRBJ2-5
TGTGCCAGCCGCCGCGCAACCTCAGGGGGCGAGGAGACCCAGTACTTC
CASRRATSGGEETQYF
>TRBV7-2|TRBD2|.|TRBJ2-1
TGTGCCAGCAGCTCCGCCGGGACTAGCGGGGTTGGGCAGTTCTTC
CASSSAGTSGVGQFF
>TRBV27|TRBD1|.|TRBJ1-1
TGTGCCAGCGGAAGACAGGGGGGTAACACTGAAGCTTTCTTT
CASGRQGGNTEAFF
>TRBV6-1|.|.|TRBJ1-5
TGTGCCAGCAGTGAATGGAGGGCATGGAATCAGCCCCAGCATTTT
CASSEWRAWNQPQHF
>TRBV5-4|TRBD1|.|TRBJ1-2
TGTGCCAGCAGCAGAGGACAGGGGCAATTCCTTAACTATGGCTACACCTTC
CASSRGQGQFLNYGYTF